This T cell receptor beta chain was identified in a study of OX40 agonist ivuxolimab in advanced cancers. In the study overall: Partial response was recorded in three patients: one hepatocellular carcinoma and two cutaneous melanoma cases.

TCRdb's copy holds only in-frame clones and misses some; the assay was immunoSEQ multiplex PCR. There are about 99,000 clones in the sample; roughly 95% occur only once, and around 2% lies in the top ten. Details on this clone: Its specificity is unknown.

Study-wide points: No determination was made of the antigen specificity of the expanded peripheral T cells. At 0.1 to 3.0 mg/kg and by week 6, clonal expansion occurred in CD4+ and CD8+ blood T cells.

The CDR3 spans 13 residues. Per the germline V gene, CDR1 is MNHNS and CDR2 is SASEGT. Trimming removed 4 bases at V and 2 bases at J, with 9 bases between. This clonotype originated in an adult with an advanced solid tumor such as melanoma, head and neck, liver or kidney cancer. The J gene is TRBJ2-7, the V gene TRBV6-1; tentative D call: TRBD1 (5 bases). The source was CD4+ or CD8+ T cells sorted from blood, collected in a trial of the OX40 agonist ivuxolimab. CDR3 in DNA: TGTGCCAGCAGTGTGGACACCACCTACGAGCAGTACTTC. Translating it yields CASSVDTTYEQYF.